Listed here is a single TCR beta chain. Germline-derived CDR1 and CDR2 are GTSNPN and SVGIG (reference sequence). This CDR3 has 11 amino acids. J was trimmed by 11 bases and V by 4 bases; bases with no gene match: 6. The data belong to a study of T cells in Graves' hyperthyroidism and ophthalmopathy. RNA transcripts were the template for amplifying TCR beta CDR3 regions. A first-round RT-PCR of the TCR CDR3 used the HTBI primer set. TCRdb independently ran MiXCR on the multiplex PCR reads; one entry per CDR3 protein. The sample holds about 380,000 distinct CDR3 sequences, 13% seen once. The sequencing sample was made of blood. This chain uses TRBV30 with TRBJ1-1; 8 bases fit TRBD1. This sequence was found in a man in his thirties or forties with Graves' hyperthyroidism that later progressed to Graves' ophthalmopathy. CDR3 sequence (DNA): TGTGCCTGGATTGACAGGGGCTCGGCTTTCTTT. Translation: CAWIDRGSAFF.